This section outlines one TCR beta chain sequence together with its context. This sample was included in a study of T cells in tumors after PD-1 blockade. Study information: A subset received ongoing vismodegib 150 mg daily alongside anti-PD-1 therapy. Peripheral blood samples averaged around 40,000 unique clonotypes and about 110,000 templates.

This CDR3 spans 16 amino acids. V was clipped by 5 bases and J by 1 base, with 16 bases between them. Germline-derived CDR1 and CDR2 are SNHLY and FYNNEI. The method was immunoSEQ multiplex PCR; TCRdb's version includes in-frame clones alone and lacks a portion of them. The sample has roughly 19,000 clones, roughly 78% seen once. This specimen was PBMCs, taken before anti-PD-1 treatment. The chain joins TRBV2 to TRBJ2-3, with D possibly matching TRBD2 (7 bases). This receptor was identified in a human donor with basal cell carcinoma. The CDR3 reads CASSPGGGGRTDTQYF. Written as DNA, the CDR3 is TGTGCCAGCAGTCCAGGAGGGGGGGGCCGCACAGATACGCAGTATTTT.